The TCR beta chain under discussion was sequenced for a study of T cells in Graves' hyperthyroidism and ophthalmopathy. Looking at the study overall: Peripheral blood was taken when the disease was first diagnosed, before any treatment began. General observations from the study: Classification by a 13 V-J model distinguished ophthalmopathy from stable hyperthyroidism.

Germline assignment: CDR1 SNHLY and CDR2 FYNNEI. Trimming cost V 4 bases and J 7 bases; bases outside gene matches: 6. The CDR3 extends over 14 amino acids. From RNA transcripts, TCR beta CDR3 regions were amplified. In the first-round RT-PCR of the TCR CDR3, the HTBI primer set was used. MiXCR, applied by TCRdb to the multiplex PCR reads, yields one record per CDR3 protein. The table shows 300,000 to 450,000 distinct CDR3 sequences, with approximately 17% occurring only once. This clonotype was detected only a few times. Its antigen is not identified. V is TRBV2 and J is TRBJ1-5; TRBD1 matches at 8 bases. This sequence was found in a man aged 18 to 35 with Graves' ophthalmopathy. Material for sequencing was blood. CDR3 bases: TGTGCCAGCAGTGGGACAGGGTTCGGACAGCCCCAGCATTTT. Translated, it gives CASSGTGFGQPQHF.